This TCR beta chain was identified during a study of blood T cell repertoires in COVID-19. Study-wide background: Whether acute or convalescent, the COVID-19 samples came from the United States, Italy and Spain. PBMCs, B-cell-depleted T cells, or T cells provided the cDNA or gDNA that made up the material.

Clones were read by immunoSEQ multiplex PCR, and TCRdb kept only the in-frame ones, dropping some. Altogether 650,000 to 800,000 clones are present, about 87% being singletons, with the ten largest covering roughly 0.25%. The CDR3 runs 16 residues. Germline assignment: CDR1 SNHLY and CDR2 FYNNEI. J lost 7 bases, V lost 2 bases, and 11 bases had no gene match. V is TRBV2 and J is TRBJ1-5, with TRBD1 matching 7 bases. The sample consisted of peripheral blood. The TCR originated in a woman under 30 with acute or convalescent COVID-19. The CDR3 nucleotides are TGTGCCAGCAGTGAACGCCTGACAGGGAACCGCCAGCCCCAGCATTTT. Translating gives CASSERLTGNRQPQHF.